This T cell receptor beta chain emerged from a study of blood T cell repertoires in COVID-19. As for the study in general: Samples came from the United States, Italy and Spain, spanning acute and convalescent COVID-19. PBMCs, B-cell-depleted T cells, or T cells provided the cDNA or gDNA that made up the material.

As handled by the study authors: Reference gene primer amplification gave nucleated cell count estimates. Method: immunoSEQ multiplex PCR; TCRdb's copy keeps in-frame clones and lacks some. V and J calls and clone size are copied from that table; D and trimming were computed from the DNA. The table lists 200,000 or so clones, roughly 84% of them singletons. CDR3 size: 15 residues. In germline, CDR1 is SGHTA, CDR2 FQGNSA. V lost 0 bases, J lost 3 bases, and 11 bases lay in between. The TCR comes from a middle-aged man who had recovered from COVID-19. Sequencing used peripheral blood. The chain uses TRBV7-2 and TRBJ1-1; D possibly corresponds to TRBD1 (6 bases). The CDR3 DNA reads TGTGCCAGCAGCTTAGCGGGGGCGGTTTACACTGAAGCTTTCTTT. Its translation is CASSLAGAVYTEAFF.